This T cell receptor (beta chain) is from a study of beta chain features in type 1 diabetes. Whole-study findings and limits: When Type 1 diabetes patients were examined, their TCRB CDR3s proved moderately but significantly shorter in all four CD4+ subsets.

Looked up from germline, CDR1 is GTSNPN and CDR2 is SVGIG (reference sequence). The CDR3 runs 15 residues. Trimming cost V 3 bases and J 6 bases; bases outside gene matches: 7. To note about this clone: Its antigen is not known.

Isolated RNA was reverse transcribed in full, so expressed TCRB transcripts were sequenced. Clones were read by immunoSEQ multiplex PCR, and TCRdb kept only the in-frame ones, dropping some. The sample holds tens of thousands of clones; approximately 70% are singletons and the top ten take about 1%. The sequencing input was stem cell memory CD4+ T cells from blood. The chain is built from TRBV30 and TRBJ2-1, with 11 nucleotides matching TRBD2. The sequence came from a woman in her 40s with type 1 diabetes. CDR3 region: CAWSIMGTSGNEQFF. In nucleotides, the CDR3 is TGTGCCTGGAGCATAATGGGGACTAGCGGCAATGAGCAGTTCTTC.